The rows below give T cell receptor beta chains drawn from one sample of a study of OX40 agonist ivuxolimab in advanced cancers. The table came from immunoSEQ multiplex PCR; TCRdb's copy has only in-frame clones and leaves some out. The profile shows 30,000 to 45,000 clones, about nine tenths of them singletons. Sample: CD4+ or CD8+ T cells sorted from blood, taken in a trial of the OX40 agonist ivuxolimab. Receptor source: an adult with an advanced solid tumor such as melanoma, head and neck, liver or kidney cancer. Each CDR3 is given with its conserved first and last residue. The D gene is left open where the match is weak. Clone sizes are given selectively: once, few, many, or a class where the clone is expanded.

d_gene,v_gene,j_gene,abundance,CDR3nt,CDR3aa
.,TRBV18,TRBJ2-7,.,TGTGCCAGCTCCCGACGGACAGACAATACCTACGAGCAGTACTTC,CASSRRTDNTYEQYF
.,TRBV2,TRBJ2-6,.,TGTGCCAGCAGTGACCTCCAGGGTTTTACTGGGGCCAACGTCCTGACTTTC,CASSDLQGFTGANVLTF
TRBD1,TRBV2,TRBJ1-1,.,TGTGCCAGCAGTGGGCAGGGGGCGGGGAACACTGAAGCTTTCTTT,CASSGQGAGNTEAFF
TRBD2,TRBV29-1,TRBJ2-1,.,TGCAGCGTTGAAGGTGGGGTCACTAGCGGGAGTTACAATGAGCAGTTCTTC,CSVEGGVTSGSYNEQFF
TRBD2,TRBV6-5,TRBJ2-1,.,TGTGCCAGCAGACTACTAGCGGGATACAATGAGCAGTTCTTC,CASRLLAGYNEQFF
.,TRBV10-3,TRBJ2-1,.,TGTGCCATCATGGAACTGAGCGGAAACTCCTACAATGAGCAGTTCTTC,CAIMELSGNSYNEQFF
TRBD1,TRBV6-4,TRBJ2-1,.,TGTGCCAGCAGTGACGAAAGGGGGCACAATGAGCAGTTCTTC,CASSDERGHNEQFF
.,TRBV19,TRBJ1-1,.,TGTGCCAGTAGTATAGGGCTGGAGAACACTGAAGCTTTCTTT,CASSIGLENTEAFF
.,TRBV1,TRBJ2-1,once,TGCACCAGCAGCCAAGGTCAGGGGGCGGCAGGACTAAAGGCCTACAATGAGCAGTTCTTC,CTSSQGQGAAGLKAYNEQFF
.,TRBV18,TRBJ2-7,.,TGTGCCAGCTCACCTTCGGGGAACCATATCTACGAGCAGTACTTC,CASSPSGNHIYEQYF
.,TRBV7-9,TRBJ1-1,.,TGTGCCAGCAGCTGGGGGCAGATGAACACTGAAGCTTTCTTT,CASSWGQMNTEAFF
TRBD1,TRBV5-4,TRBJ1-2,.,TGTGCCAGCAGCCCCAGCCCGGGACAGGGGGCCGATGGCTACACCTTC,CASSPSPGQGADGYTF
.,TRBV7-2,TRBJ1-4,.,TGTGCCAGCAGCTTAAGCCAGGCAACTAATGAAAAACTGTTTTTT,CASSLSQATNEKLFF